This TCR beta chain stems from a study of T cell responses to AZD1222 COVID-19 vaccine. About the study: Researchers grouped second doses given at about 4 or about 12 weeks into one pool. Study-wide points: Two AZD1222 doses significantly raised spike-specific TCR breadth and depth over controls. Dominant CD4 TCR responses targeted spike regions 160-218 and 743-854. Females made up more of the donors, who were largely white British, and clonal diversity may have come out too low.

Only in-frame clones appear in the TCRdb table, and some are missing; sequencing was by immunoSEQ multiplex PCR. The data hold fewer than 200,000 clones, with 85% to 90% observed a single time. The V gene lost 5 bases and the J gene lost 2 bases, with 13 bases spanning the gap. Germline V gene lookup returns CDR1 SGHTA and CDR2 FQGNSA. There are 15 residues in the CDR3. About this clone itself: Its specificity is unknown.

V is TRBV7-2 and J is TRBJ1-5, with D possibly being TRBD1 (5 bases). This receptor was identified in an adult in good health. The sequenced sample was peripheral blood, obtained on day 0 of AZD1222 vaccination. Written as DNA, the CDR3 is TGTGCCAGCAGCATCCCTCGGGGGGGCAATCAGCCCCAGCATTTT. Residues: CASSIPRGGNQPQHF. The full variable domain, in which reference TRBV7-2 and TRBJ1-5 provide the parts outside the CDR3, is GAGVSQSPSNKVTEKGKDVELRCDPISGHTALYWYRQSLGQGLEFLIYFQGNSAPDKSGLPSDRFSAERTGGSVSTLTIQRTQQEDSAVYLCASSIPRGGNQPQHFGDGTRLSIL.